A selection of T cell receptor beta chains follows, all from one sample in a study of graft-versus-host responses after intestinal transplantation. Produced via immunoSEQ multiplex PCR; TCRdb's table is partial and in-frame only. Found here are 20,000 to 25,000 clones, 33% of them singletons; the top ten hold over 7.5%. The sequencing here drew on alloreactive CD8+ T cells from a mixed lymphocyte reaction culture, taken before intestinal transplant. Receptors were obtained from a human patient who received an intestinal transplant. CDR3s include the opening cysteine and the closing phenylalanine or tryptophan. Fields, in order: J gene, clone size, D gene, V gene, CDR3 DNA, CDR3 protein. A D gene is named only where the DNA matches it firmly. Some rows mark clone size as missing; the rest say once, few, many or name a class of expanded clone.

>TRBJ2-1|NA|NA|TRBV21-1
TGTGCCAGCAAGTATGGACAGCCCTCCTACAATGAGCAGTTCTTC
CASKYGQPSYNEQFF
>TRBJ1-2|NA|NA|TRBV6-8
TGTGCCAGCAGTTACTCGACAAGGAGGGAGCAGGCCGTTGGCTACACCTTC
CASSYSTRREQAVGYTF
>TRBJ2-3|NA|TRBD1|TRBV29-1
TGCAGCGTTGAAATGGGGACAGGGGTTTATTCCACAGATACGCAGTATTTT
CSVEMGTGVYSTDTQYF
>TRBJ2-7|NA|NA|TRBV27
TGTGCCAGCAGTTTATCGGCACTAGAGGGATACGAGCAGTACTTC
CASSLSALEGYEQYF
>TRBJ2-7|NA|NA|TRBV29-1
TGCAGCGTTGATGGTATTCATCAGAGGTCCTACGAGCAGTACTTC
CSVDGIHQRSYEQYF
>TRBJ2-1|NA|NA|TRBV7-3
TGTGCCAGCAGCTTAAGGATAGATAGCTCCTACAATGAGCAGTTCTTC
CASSLRIDSSYNEQFF
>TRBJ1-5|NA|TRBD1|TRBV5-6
TGTGCCTGCAGCCAAGGAACAGGGGGCATTCAGCCCCAGCATTTT
CACSQGTGGIQPQHF
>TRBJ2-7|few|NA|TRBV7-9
TGTGCCAGCAGCTTCGGTGACTCCTACGAGCAGTACTTC
CASSFGDSYEQYF
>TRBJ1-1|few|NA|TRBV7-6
TGTGCCAGCAGCCCCCGTGGGATGAGGGGTTCTAACACTGAAGCTTTCTTT
CASSPRGMRGSNTEAFF
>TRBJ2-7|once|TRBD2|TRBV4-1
TGCGCCAGCAGCCAAGGACCGGGAGGCGAGCAGTACTTC
CASSQGPGGEQYF
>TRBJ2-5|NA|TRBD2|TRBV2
TGTGCCAGCCGCCCCGAGGACGCGGGAGTGTGGGAGACCCAGTACTTC
CASRPEDAGVWETQYF
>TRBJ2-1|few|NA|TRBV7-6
TGTGCCAGCAGCCCCCCAACAGGGCCCCTCAATGAGCAGTTCTTC
CASSPPTGPLNEQFF
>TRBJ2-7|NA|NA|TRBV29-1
TGCAGCGTTGAGCTTAGGGCGGAGTACGAGCAGTACTTC
CSVELRAEYEQYF
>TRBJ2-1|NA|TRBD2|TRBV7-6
TGTGCCAGCAGCTTAGGAGCGGGAGACTCCTACAATGAGCAGTTCTTC
CASSLGAGDSYNEQFF
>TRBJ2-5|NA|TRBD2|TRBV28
TGTGCCAGCAGTTTGAAAGCTAGCGGGACAGAAGAGACCCAGTACTTC
CASSLKASGTEETQYF
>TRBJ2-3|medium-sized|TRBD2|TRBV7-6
TGTGCCAGCAGCCCTAGCGGGAGTGAAGATACGCAGTATTTT
CASSPSGSEDTQYF
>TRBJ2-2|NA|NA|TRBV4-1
TGCGCCAGCAGCCACCCCAGGGCCGGGGAGCTGTTTTTT
CASSHPRAGELFF
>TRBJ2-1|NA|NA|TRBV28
TGTGCCAGCAGTTTCGATGGGACACTCGATGAGCAGTTCTTC
CASSFDGTLDEQFF
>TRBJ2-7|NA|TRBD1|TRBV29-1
TGCAGCGTTGAAGACCGGGACAGTCACTACGAGCAGTACTTC
CSVEDRDSHYEQYF
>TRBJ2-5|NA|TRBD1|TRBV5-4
TGTGCCAGCAGCCCCCGGACAGGGATGCAGACCCAGTACTTC
CASSPRTGMQTQYF
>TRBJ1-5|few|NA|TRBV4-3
TGCGCCAGCAGCCATCATACGCCAGGGGTAGGCCAGCCCCAGCATTTT
CASSHHTPGVGQPQHF
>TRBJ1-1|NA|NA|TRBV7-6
TGTGCCAGCAGCTTGGGGAAGATGAACACTGAAGCTTTCTTT
CASSLGKMNTEAFF
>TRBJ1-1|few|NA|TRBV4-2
TGTGCCAGCAGCCAAGAATTTACGGGCGCGACTGAAGCTTTCTTT
CASSQEFTGATEAFF
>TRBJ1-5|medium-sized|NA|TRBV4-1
TGCGCCAGCAGCCAGTACCCGGGACGGGCCAATCAGCCCCAGCATTTT
CASSQYPGRANQPQHF
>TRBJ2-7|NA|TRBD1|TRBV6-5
TGTGCCAGCAGTTACTCCGGGACAGGGTGCGAGCAGTACTTC
CASSYSGTGCEQYF
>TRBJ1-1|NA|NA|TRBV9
TGTGCCAGCAGCGTAGGAGACAGGCCTGAAGCTTTCTTT
CASSVGDRPEAFF
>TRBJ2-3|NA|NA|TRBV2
TGTGCCAGCATAATGGCAGGAAGTGCCGATACGCAGTATTTT
CASIMAGSADTQYF
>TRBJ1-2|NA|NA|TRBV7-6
TGTGCCAGCAGCCCTGACGTCCTAGGGTATGGCTACACCTTC
CASSPDVLGYGYTF
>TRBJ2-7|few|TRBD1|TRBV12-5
TGTGCTAGTGGTTCGGGACAGGGGGAACACGAGCAGTACTTC
CASGSGQGEHEQYF
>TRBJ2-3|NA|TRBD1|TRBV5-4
TGTGCCAGCAGCTTCCCCGGCGACAGGGGGTACGAAGATACGCAGTATTTT
CASSFPGDRGYEDTQYF
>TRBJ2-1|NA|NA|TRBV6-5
TGTGCCAGCAGTTACAGGAGCTACAATGGGCAGTTCTTC
CASSYRSYNGQFF
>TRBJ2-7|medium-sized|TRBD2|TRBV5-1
TGCGCCAGCAGCTTTAGCGGGGGGGACCAGGAGTACTTC
CASSFSGGDQEYF
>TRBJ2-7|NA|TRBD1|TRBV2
TGTGCCAGCAGTATGGGACAGGGGAACTACGAGCAGTACTTC
CASSMGQGNYEQYF
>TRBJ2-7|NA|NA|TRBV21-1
TGTGCCAGGGCTAGCGGGGGGGCCTACGAGCAGTACTTC
CARASGGAYEQYF
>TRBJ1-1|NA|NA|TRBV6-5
TGTGCCAGCATACTGACAGGCCAGAACACTGAAGCTTTCTTT
CASILTGQNTEAFF
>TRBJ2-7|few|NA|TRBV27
TGTGCCAGCAGTTTAATCGGCAGGAATTACGAGCAGTACTTC
CASSLIGRNYEQYF
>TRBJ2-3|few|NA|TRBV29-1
TGCAGCGTTGCCCGACGGTGGGGAGGTACGCAGTATTTT
CSVARRWGGTQYF
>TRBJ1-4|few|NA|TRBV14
TGTGCCAGCTCTCCCCTGAATGAAAAACTGTTTTTT
CASSPLNEKLFF
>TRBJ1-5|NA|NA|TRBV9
TGTGCCAGCAGCGTAGCGGGGGATCAGCCCCAGCATTTT
CASSVAGDQPQHF
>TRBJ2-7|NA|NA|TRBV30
TGTGCCTGGAGTGCGGACGGCGAGCAGTACTTC
CAWSADGEQYF
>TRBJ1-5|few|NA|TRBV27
TGTGCCAGCAGTTTACACAGCAATCAGCCCCAGCATTTT
CASSLHSNQPQHF
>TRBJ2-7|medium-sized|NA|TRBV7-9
TGTGCCAGCAGCTTAGAACAGGGCCGGACCCCCTACGAGCAGTACTTC
CASSLEQGRTPYEQYF
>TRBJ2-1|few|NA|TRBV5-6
TGTGCCAGCAGCTTGGGGTCTGGTGAGCAGTTCTTC
CASSLGSGEQFF
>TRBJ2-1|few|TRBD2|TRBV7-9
TGTGCCAGCAGCCTCCCGACTAGCGGGAGGCAACTTTACAGCAATGAGCAGTTCTTC
CASSLPTSGRQLYSNEQFF
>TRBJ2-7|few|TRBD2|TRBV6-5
TGTGCCAGCAGTCCCGGGACTAGCTTCCACGAGCAGTACTTC
CASSPGTSFHEQYF
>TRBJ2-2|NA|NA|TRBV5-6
TGTGCCAGCACCTGGACCTATAGCGGGGAGCTGTTTTTT
CASTWTYSGELFF
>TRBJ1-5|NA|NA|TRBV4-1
TGCGCCAGCAGCCAAGACTGGGGGTACCAGCCCCAGCATTTT
CASSQDWGYQPQHF
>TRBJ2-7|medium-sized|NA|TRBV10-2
TGCGCCAGCAGGGGGGACGCGTCCTACGAGCAGTACTTC
CASRGDASYEQYF
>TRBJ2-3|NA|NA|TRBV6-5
TGTGCCAGCAGTTACCGGGACGCAGATACGCAGTATTTT
CASSYRDADTQYF
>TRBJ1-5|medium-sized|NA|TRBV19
TGTGCCAGTAGTATCGGGACACTGAGCAATCAGCCCCAGCATTTT
CASSIGTLSNQPQHF
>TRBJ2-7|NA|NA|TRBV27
TGTGCCAGCAGTTTAAGAGGGATTATCAACGAGCAGTACTTC
CASSLRGIINEQYF
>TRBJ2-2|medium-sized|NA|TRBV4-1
TGCGCCAGCAGCCAAGGGACAGCGAACACCGGGGAGCTGTTTTTT
CASSQGTANTGELFF
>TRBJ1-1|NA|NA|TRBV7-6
TGTGCCAGCAGCCCCGACACTGAAGCTTTCTTT
CASSPDTEAFF
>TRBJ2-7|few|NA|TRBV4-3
TGCGCCAGCAGCCCGACTAGTGGGCGGTACGAGCAGTACTTC
CASSPTSGRYEQYF
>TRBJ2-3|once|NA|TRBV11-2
TGTGCCAGCAGCTTAGTCTGGGGCGACCCCACAGATACGCAGTATTTT
CASSLVWGDPTDTQYF
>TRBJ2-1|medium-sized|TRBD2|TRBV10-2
TGCGCCAGCAGTGATGGCGGGAGCTCCTACAATGAGCAGTTCTTC
CASSDGGSSYNEQFF
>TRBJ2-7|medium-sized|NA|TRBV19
TGTGCCAGTAGCGTCGGGGGCCTCGGGAACGAGCAGTACTTC
CASSVGGLGNEQYF
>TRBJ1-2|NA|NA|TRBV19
TGTGCCAGTTCTTTAGCCAACTATGGCTACACCTTC
CASSLANYGYTF